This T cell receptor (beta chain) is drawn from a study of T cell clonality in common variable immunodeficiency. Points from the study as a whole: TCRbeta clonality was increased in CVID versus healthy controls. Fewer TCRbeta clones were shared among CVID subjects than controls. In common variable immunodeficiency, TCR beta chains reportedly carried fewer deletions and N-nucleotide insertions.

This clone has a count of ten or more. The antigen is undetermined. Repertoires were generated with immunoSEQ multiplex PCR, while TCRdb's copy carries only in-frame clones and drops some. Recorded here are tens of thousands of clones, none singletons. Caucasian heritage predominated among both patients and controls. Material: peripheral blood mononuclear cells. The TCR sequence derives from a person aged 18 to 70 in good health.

The CDR3 spells CASSLGGGAYEQYF. Incomplete CDR3 DNA: TGTGCCAGCAGCTTAGGGGGGGGCGCCTACGAG. V gene TRBV7-2 combines with J gene TRBJ2-7; the D gene is possibly TRBD2 (7 bases). The read is 3 residues too short to cover the CDR3 end, so that end is filled in from the germline J gene. Deletions cut 1 base from V and 2 bases from J, with 9 bases between. Germline CDR1 and CDR2: SGHTA and FQGNSA. CDR3 length: 14 residues.